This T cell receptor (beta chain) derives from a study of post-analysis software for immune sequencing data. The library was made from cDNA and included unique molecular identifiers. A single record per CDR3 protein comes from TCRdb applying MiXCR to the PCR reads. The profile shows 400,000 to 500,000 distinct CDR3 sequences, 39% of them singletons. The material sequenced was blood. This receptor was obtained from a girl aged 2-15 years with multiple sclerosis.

CDR3 in DNA: TGTGCCAGCAGTTTACTGGACAGGATCTCCTACGAGCAGTACTTC. Its translation is CASSLLDRISYEQYF. The chain couples TRBV28 to TRBJ2-7, with TRBD1 matching 7 bases. Germline V gene sequence: CDR1 MDHEN, CDR2 SYDVKM. This CDR3 has 15 amino acids. V shed 2 bases and J 0 bases; nucleotides not matched to a gene: 4.